This T cell receptor beta chain was captured by sequencing in a study of early T cells in non-severe SARS-CoV-2 infection. V gave up 4 bases and J gave up 5 bases; unmatched junction bases: 8. The germline gives CDR1 SGDLS, CDR2 YYNGEE. This CDR3 spans 14 amino acids. This clonotype was seen at least ten times. Unique molecular identifier tags were affixed to discrete cDNA molecules. Each CDR3 protein is one row after TCRdb ran MiXCR on the 5' RACE reads. The repertoire holds about 50,000 distinct CDR3 sequences, with 6.2% as singletons. The sequenced sample was whole blood, obtained at baseline. The chain has TRBV9 and TRBJ2-7; TRBD1 matches 8 bases. The source is an adult who was a healthcare worker with PCR-confirmed SARS-CoV-2 infection or an uninfected control (not recorded which). The CDR3 loop reads CASSLGQGRNEQYF. The CDR3 bases are TGTGCCAGCAGCTTAGGACAGGGCAGGAACGAGCAGTACTTC.